These 29 T cell receptor beta chains were sequenced from one sample in a study of TIL therapy for anti-PD-1-resistant metastatic lung cancer. The libraries were made with immunoSEQ v3. TCRdb's table, derived via immunoSEQ multiplex PCR, lists solely in-frame clones and lacks some. The sample records about 60,000 clones, around 87% being singletons. The time point is: pre-treatment sample, taken before nivolumab and TIL therapy. Sequenced here: blood, sampled at baseline. All receptors come from a person aged 25-85 years with non-small cell lung cancer.

This chain connects TRBV7-8 to TRBJ1-2, with 9 bases matching TRBD1. Trimming took 1 base from V and 5 from J; bases not matched to a gene: 26. The germline V gene encodes CDR1 SGHVS and CDR2 FQNEAQ. The CDR3 covers 22 residues. The CDR3 DNA reads TGTGCCAGCAGCTTAGTACGGGGTTGGGGACAGGGTTTGCAGGGGGAATTGTATGGCTACACCTTC. It yields the protein CASSLVRGWGQGLQGELYGYTF.

A word on this clone: Other DNA sequences of this sample code for an identical CDR3. The J gene is TRBJ1-3, the V gene TRBV5-1; D gene uncertain. Germline loops: CDR1 SGHRS, CDR2 YFSETQ. This CDR3 has 14 residues. V lost 0 bases, J lost 4 bases, and 8 bases lay in between. This chain's CDR3 is CASSLEGSGNTIYF. The CDR3 nucleotides read TGCGCCAGCAGCTTGGAGGGTTCAGGAAACACCATATATTTT.

The rearrangement uses TRBV5-1 and TRBJ2-6; 9 positions match TRBD1. This CDR3 is 17 amino acids long. V dropped 2 bases and J dropped 0; count of bases not matched to a gene: 3. Germline values: CDR1 SGHRS, CDR2 YFSETQ. DNA of the CDR3: TGCGCCAGCAGCTTCGGGACAGGGCCCTCTGGGGCCAACGTCCTGACTTTC. Translation: CASSFGTGPSGANVLTF. Variable domain in full (rest from reference TRBV5-1 and TRBJ2-6): KAGVTQTPRYLIKTRGQQVTLSCSPISGHRSVSWYQQTPGQGLQFLFEYFSETQRNKGNFPGRFSGRQFSNSRSEMNVSTLELGDSALYLCASSFGTGPSGANVLTFGAGSRLTVL.

The gene calls are TRBV5-1 and TRBJ1-1, with D possibly matching TRBD1 (5 bases). Germline assignment: CDR1 SGHRS and CDR2 YFSETQ. This CDR3 contains 14 residues. V was cut by 3 bases and J by 4 bases, with 13 bases left in between. The CDR3 region has the DNA TGCGCCAGCAGCTGGACTCAGGGAGTCACTGAAGCTTTCTTT. Translation: CASSWTQGVTEAFF.

This chain links TRBV4-1 with TRBJ1-1; TRBD1 matches 10 bases. The CDR3 loop spans 16 amino acids. Trimming took 4 bases from V and 0 from J; bases not matched to a gene: 5. The germline V gene encodes CDR1 MGHRA and CDR2 YSYEKL. The DNA for the CDR3 is TGCGCCAGCAGCCGAGGACAGGGGGTTATGAACACTGAAGCTTTCTTT. Translation: CASSRGQGVMNTEAFF.

In this sample, this clone turned up a few times. This chain uses TRBV5-1 with TRBJ2-7; TRBD1 matches at 9 bases. The germline gives CDR1 SGHRS, CDR2 YFSETQ. The CDR3 is 13 amino acids. The V segment lost 7 bases and the J segment 2 bases; nucleotides outside the gene matches: 4. The CDR3 DNA reads as TGCGCCAGCCGCGGGACAGGGACCTACGAGCAGTACTTC. Amino acids: CASRGTGTYEQYF. Full variable domain (rest looked up from reference TRBV5-1 and TRBJ2-7): KAGVTQTPRYLIKTRGQQVTLSCSPISGHRSVSWYQQTPGQGLQFLFEYFSETQRNKGNFPGRFSGRQFSNSRSEMNVSTLELGDSALYLCASRGTGTYEQYFGPGTRLTVT.

The chain has TRBV19 and TRBJ1-1; tentative D call: TRBD1 (6 bases). CDR3 length: 17 residues. CDR1 and CDR2 from the germline V gene are LNHDA and SQIVND (reference sequence). The V gene lost 4 bases and the J gene lost 1 base, with 19 bases spanning the gap. The CDR3 protein is CASSTPQGRRRNTEAFF. The CDR3 coding sequence is TGTGCCAGTAGTACGCCTCAGGGGCGACGAAGGAACACTGAAGCTTTCTTT.

This clone showed up just once. The genes are TRBV3-1 (or the pseudogene TRBV3-2) and TRBJ2-7, with D possibly TRBD1 on 6 matching bases. The length of the CDR3 is 13 residues. V shed 5 bases and J shed 6 bases, with 14 bases lying between them. Germline lookup yields CDR1 LGHDT and CDR2 YNNKEL (reference sequence). The CDR3 DNA sequence: TGTGCCAGCAGCACGAGAACAGGGCGCGAGCAGTACTTC. Translating it yields CASSTRTGREQYF.

This clone was counted between two and nine times. The J gene is TRBJ2-1, the V gene TRBV13, with TRBD1 identical over 8 bases. CDR3 length equals 15 residues. Germline CDR1 reads PRHDT; CDR2 reads FYEKMQ (reference sequence). J gave up 4 bases and V 0 bases, and 2 bases lay outside the gene matches. CDR3 sequence reads: CASSLGRTGYNEQFF. Here the CDR3 DNA reads TGTGCCAGCAGCTTAGGTCGGACAGGGTACAATGAGCAGTTCTTC.

This chain links TRBV6-6 with TRBJ2-2; 9 positions agree with TRBD2. V was clipped by 5 bases and J by 2 bases; unmatched bases: 12. The CDR3 contains 18 residues. Germline V gene lookup returns CDR1 MNHNY and CDR2 SVGAGI (reference sequence). Written as DNA, the CDR3 is TGTGCCAGCAGTCCTCTGGGTGGGACTAGCTTTAACACCGGGGAGCTGTTTTTT. Residues: CASSPLGGTSFNTGELFF.

The chain links TRBV3-1 (or the pseudogene TRBV3-2) to TRBJ1-1, with D hard to call. Per the germline V gene, CDR1 is LGHDT and CDR2 is YNNKEL (reference sequence). The CDR3 is made up of 16 amino acids. Trimming removed 0 bases at V and 6 bases at J, with 17 bases between. The CDR3, as DNA: TGTGCCAGCAGCCAAGATAACCTTATCGTCTCGGCTGAAGCTTTCTTT. It encodes CASSQDNLIVSAEAFF.

The chain is built from TRBV3-1 (or the pseudogene TRBV3-2) and TRBJ2-7; no clear D. The length of the CDR3 is 13 residues. Trimming removed 2 bases at V and 7 bases at J, with 12 bases between. Germline assignment: CDR1 LGHDT and CDR2 YNNKEL (reference sequence). CDR3 region: CASSQRSLGEQYF. The CDR3 DNA is TGTGCCAGCAGCCAACGGTCCTTGGGGGAGCAGTACTTC.

This clone came up once. V usage is TRBV9 and J usage is TRBJ1-3; perhaps TRBD1 as D (6 bases). CDR1 is SGDLS and CDR2 is YYNGEE in the germline V gene. Between the trimmed V and J ends, which lost 2 bases and 4 bases, there was a span of 13 bases. The CDR3 is 15 residues long. The CDR3 nucleotides read TGTGCCAGCAGCGTTGACTGGACAGCCGGAAACACCATATATTTT. This sequence encodes CASSVDWTAGNTIYF.

The V call is TRBV19, the J call TRBJ2-1; 10 positions agree with TRBD2. Trimming took 7 bases from V and 4 from J; bases not matched to a gene: 7. This CDR3 region has 15 residues. CDR1 LNHDA and CDR2 SQIVND come from the germline V gene (reference sequence). The CDR3 is CASTESGRDYNEQFF. The CDR3 nucleotides are TGTGCCAGTACCGAGAGCGGGAGGGATTACAATGAGCAGTTCTTC.

The chain joins TRBV19 to TRBJ1-5, with 8 bases identical to TRBD1. Germline loops: CDR1 LNHDA, CDR2 SQIVND (reference sequence). The CDR3 is 14 residues long. V lost 4 bases and J lost 11; bases outside the gene matches: 10. The CDR3 reads CASSNRDRPVAQHF. The CDR3 region has the DNA TGTGCCAGTAGTAACCGGGACAGGCCAGTAGCCCAGCATTTT.

J is TRBJ1-6 and V is TRBV6-4; no clear D. The CDR3 sequence is 16 residues long. The germline V gene encodes CDR1 MRHNA and CDR2 SNTAGT. Trimming removed 6 bases at V and 5 bases at J, with 17 bases between. CDR3 coding DNA: TGTGCCAGCAGCGCGCCCCAAAGGCAGGATAATTCACCCCTCCACTTT. Translated: CASSAPQRQDNSPLHF.

The V and J genes are TRBV6-5 and TRBJ1-5, with D hard to call. The CDR3 is 13 amino acids. The germline gives CDR1 MNHEY, CDR2 SVGAGI. V lost 6 bases and J lost 6, with 12 bases in between. CDR3 sequence (DNA): TGTGCCAGCAGGCTCACGGACCGTCAGCCCCAGCATTTT. The encoded protein is CASRLTDRQPQHF.

This chain connects TRBV19 to TRBJ1-5, with D perhaps TRBD1 (6 bases). Trimming took 2 bases from V and 7 from J, leaving 15 bases between them. The germline V gene encodes CDR1 LNHDA and CDR2 SQIVND (reference sequence). The CDR3 is 15 amino acids. CDR3 amino acids: CASSIPGALGQPQHF. The CDR3 bases are TGTGCCAGTAGTATACCGGGGGCTTTGGGACAGCCCCAGCATTTT.

This clone was picked up one time. The chain couples TRBV5-8 to TRBJ1-5, with 7 bases that match TRBD1. Losses at the gene ends were 5 bases for V and 7 bases for J; bases not matched to a gene: 9. CDR3 length equals 14 residues. Germline V CDR1 and CDR2: SGHTS, YDEGEE. The CDR3 reads CASRSDRERQPQHF. CDR3 DNA: TGTGCCAGCAGGTCAGACAGGGAACGACAGCCCCAGCATTTT.

The chain links TRBV3-1 (or the pseudogene TRBV3-2) to TRBJ2-1; 15 bases match TRBD2. The germline gives CDR1 LGHDT, CDR2 YNNKEL (reference sequence). The V gene end was trimmed by 8 bases and the J gene end by 0 bases; junction bases not matched to a gene: 11. The CDR3 spans 19 residues. CDR3 DNA: TGTGCCAGCTCAGATACGGGACTAGCGGGAGGCAGCTCCTACAATGAGCAGTTCTTC. Protein sequence: CASSDTGLAGGSSYNEQFF.

V and J are TRBV5-1 and TRBJ2-7; a weak D match, TRBD1 (5 bases). CDR1 SGHRS and CDR2 YFSETQ come from the germline V gene. The CDR3 runs 14 residues. Trimming shortened V by 0 bases and J by 6 bases, and 13 bases separated the two germline ends. Here the CDR3 reads CASSLGEKGPEQYF. The CDR3 DNA reads TGCGCCAGCAGCTTGGGAGAAAAGGGGCCCGAGCAGTACTTC.

The rearrangement uses TRBV6-1 and TRBJ1-3; D is unclear. Trimming removed 0 bases from V and 4 bases from J, with 4 bases in between. This CDR3 region has 13 residues. Germline CDR1 and CDR2: MNHNS and SASEGT. Written as DNA, the CDR3 is TGTGCCAGCAGTGAAGCGCAGGGAAACACCATATATTTT. It specifies CASSEAQGNTIYF.

This clone showed up just a few times. V and J are TRBV6-6 and TRBJ1-1, with D perhaps matching TRBD1 (5 bases). The length of the CDR3 is 14 residues. Trimming removed 7 bases at V and 5 bases at J, with 17 bases between. Germline CDR1 reads MNHNY; CDR2 reads SVGAGI (reference sequence). The CDR3, as DNA: TGTGCCAGCACCAACGGGGGTTCCGGGACTGAAGCTTTCTTT. As protein: CASTNGGSGTEAFF.

The V and J genes are TRBV6-1 and TRBJ2-5; D remains unclear. Germline V gives CDR1 MNHNS, CDR2 SASEGT. V was shortened by 3 bases and J by 4 bases, with 3 bases between the two germline ends. The CDR3 runs 11 residues. CDR3 amino acids: CASSEGETQYF. The CDR3 DNA reads TGTGCCAGCAGTGAGGGAGAGACCCAGTACTTC.

This clone has just a few counts. The V and J genes are TRBV6-2 or TRBV6-3 and TRBJ2-1, with 7 bases aligning to TRBD2. J gave up 4 bases and V 0 bases, and 9 bases lay outside the gene matches. CDR3 length: 17 residues. CDR1 and CDR2 (germline): MNHEY, SVGEGT. The CDR3 DNA follows: TGTGCCAGCAGTTACTCGCCCAGCAGCGGGATTTACAATGAGCAGTTCTTC. This gives the protein CASSYSPSSGIYNEQFF.

This chain links TRBV6-1 with TRBJ2-7; D gene unclear. The germline V gene has CDR1 MNHNS and CDR2 SASEGT. This CDR3 spans 14 amino acids. Trimming pared 3 bases from V and 3 bases from J, leaving 12 bases between. The CDR3 protein is CASSDGLGNYEQYF. DNA of the CDR3: TGTGCCAGCAGTGATGGGCTTGGGAACTACGAGCAGTACTTC.

The chain couples TRBV5-1 to TRBJ2-7; D is ambiguous. The V and J ends lost 4 bases and 0 bases respectively, with 11 bases between them. Per the germline V gene, CDR1 is SGHRS and CDR2 is YFSETQ. The CDR3 length is 14 residues. The CDR3 DNA reads TGCGCCAGCAGCAATGAAGCATTCTCCTACGAGCAGTACTTC. It yields the protein CASSNEAFSYEQYF.

This clone was seen a single time. V is TRBV28 and J is TRBJ2-7; D unresolved. In germline, CDR1 is MDHEN, CDR2 SYDVKM. With 2 bases removed from V and 5 bases from J, the gap between germline ends came to 4 bases. The CDR3 totals 11 residues. As DNA, the CDR3 is TGTGCCAGCAGTTTAATCCACGAGCAGTACTTC. It yields the protein CASSLIHEQYF. The full variable domain, completed using reference TRBV28 and TRBJ2-7, is DVKVTQSSRYLVKRTGEKVFLECVQDMDHENMFWYRQDPGLGLRLIYFSYDVKMKEKGDIPEGYSVSREKKERFSLILESASTNQTSMYLCASSLIHEQYFGPGTRLTVT.

CDR3 sequence: CASSYSLSGVAFF. The CDR3 DNA follows: TGTGCCAGCAGTTACTCGTTATCGGGCGTAGCTTTCTTT. V usage is TRBV6-5 and J usage is TRBJ1-1; D is undetermined. CDR3 size: 13 residues. V dropped 0 bases and J dropped 10 bases, with 12 bases sitting between them. Germline V gives CDR1 MNHEY, CDR2 SVGAGI.